The sequence of this TCR beta chain was determined in a study of Ad26.COV2.S vaccination and SARS-CoV-2 variants (dated by TCRdb to the early 2020s). Background for the entire study: Donors in the vaccine arm were drawn from COV1001, a phase I-IIa trial of Ad26.COV2.S in healthy adults that was multicentre, randomized, double-blind and placebo-controlled. Ad26.COV2.S was given intramuscularly at 5x10^10 or 1x10^11 viral particles, as a single shot or as two shots 56 days apart. A total of approximately 30 samples were included in the TCR-sequenced set, comprising roughly 20 Ad26.COV2.S vaccine recipients, 5 placebo recipients and 8 SARS-CoV-2 convalescent individuals. Investigators remained blinded to trial group allocation during experiments and outcome assessment. The specificity and breadth of SARS-CoV-2-reactive T cell receptors after Ad26.COV2.S vaccination were assessed by TCRbeta repertoire sequencing. Participants in the trial were split at random into five groups of five each, receiving low-dose or high-dose Ad26.COV2.S once or twice, or else placebo on both occasions. Overall results and qualifications from the work: Compared with placebo recipients, Ad26.COV2.S recipients showed higher spike-specific TCR breadth (P = 0.0014). Vaccine and placebo recipients had comparable non-spike TCR breadth, which fits with the vaccine containing only spike. After vaccination, spike-specific CD8+ and CD4+ T cell responses were reported to show substantial breadth. The authors noted that the TCR breadth and depth analyses may have underestimated total T cell responses. The study lacked the statistical power to compare responses across vaccine doses or regimens.

TCRbeta CDR3 regions were sequenced with the immunoSEQ Assay. After extraction, genomic DNA underwent amplification by bias-controlled multiplex PCR, followed by high-throughput sequencing. The authors' pipeline ran thus. To quantify the absolute abundance of every unique TCRbeta CDR3 region, sequences were collapsed and filtered. T cell fraction was estimated by normalization of TCRbeta template counts to usable DNA, with usable DNA being measured through amplification of reference genes present in all nucleated cells. Repertoire TCRs were annotated as SARS-CoV-2-specific when V gene, CDR3 amino acid sequence and J gene were exactly matched to a known reactive TCR set. The reference SARS-CoV-2 TCR set was derived from MIRA and filtered for enrichment in COVID-19-positive ImmuneCODE repertoires, a step that removed public or cross-reactive TCRs. Using the MIRA antigens, annotated TCRs were further analysed by specific ORF or by position within an ORF. Breadth was defined as the number of annotated unique rearrangements divided by the total number of unique productive rearrangements, and depth was defined as the summed frequency of the annotated unique rearrangements. Two-sided Wilcoxon rank-sum tests were applied when comparing TCR breadth between groups. TCRdb re-hosts the immuneACCESS table, in-frame sequences only. Its copies lack some clones; in the studies checked, an unresolved V gene accounts for under half of them, and the cause for the rest is not known. V and J calls plus clone size are reproduced from that table; the DNA served to infer D and trimming. Present in this sample are 400,000 to 450,000 clones, 90% of which were seen just once. The ten largest account for more than 9% of the sample.

The CDR3, cysteine through phenylalanine, is 13 amino acids long. Only the CDR3 part of the read is kept: 39 bases, read in frame from the first base. CDR1 and CDR2 were assigned from the germline V gene as LGHNA and YSLEER. V gives up 0 bases and J gives up 9 bases, and the segment between their germline ends measures 9 bases. In the case of this clone: The antigen it binds to is not known. Base qualities are not recorded, but no much larger clone differs from it by a single base.

What the treatment or condition label conveys for this sample: roughly 20 received Ad26.COV2.S at low or high dose, single or two shots; about 5 received placebo; per-sample allocation not given. For vaccine and placebo recipients, the sequenced repertoires came from samples collected on day 63 after the first injection. In Cohort 1b, more than 20 adults aged 18-55 years were enrolled at a single site in Boston, USA, between 29 July and 7 August 2020. Ad26.COV2.S consisted of a replication-incompetent adenovirus type 26 vector by which a prefusion-stabilized SARS-CoV-2 spike protein from the original Wuhan strain was expressed.

The sequencing here drew on peripheral blood, taken in a trial of Ad26.COV2.S vaccine versus placebo. The chain links TRBV4-3 with TRBJ2-1; the D gene cannot be resolved reliably. The sequence derives from a person aged 18-65 years who received the Ad26.COV2.S COVID-19 vaccine or a placebo. The DNA sequence reads TGCGCCAGCAGCCAAGAACGGCCGACTGAGCAGTTCTTC. Translated, this is CASSQERPTEQFF.